One and the same sample provided the 2 T cell receptor beta chains below, sequenced in a study of Graves' ophthalmopathy and Graves' hyperthyroidism. Amplifying from RNA transcripts, the study obtained TCR beta CDR3 regions. A first-round RT-PCR used HTBI primers, followed by a second-round multiplex PCR. In TCRdb, the multiplex PCR reads were re-called with MiXCR into one record per CDR3 protein. This table holds 500,000 to 600,000 distinct CDR3 sequences, 35% to 45% found once. The specimen was peripheral blood or thyroid tissue (not recorded which). Source of these receptors: an adult man with Graves' hyperthyroidism.

This clonotype has a count of ten or more. This rearrangement joins TRBV5-8 to TRBJ2-7; 10 bases agree with TRBD2. The V and J ends lost 5 bases and 4 bases, in that order; junction bases with no gene match: 6. Germline CDR1 SGHTS, CDR2 YDEGEE. There are 14 residues in the CDR3. The CDR3 is CASSLAGGGYEQYF. In DNA, the CDR3 is TGTGCCAGCAGTTTAGCGGGAGGCGGGTACGAGCAGTACTTC. The variable domain in full, with the rest retrieved from reference TRBV5-8 and TRBJ2-7, is EAGVTQSPTHLIKTRGQQATLRCSPISGHTSVYWYQQALGLGLQFLLWYDEGEERNRGNFPPRFSGRQFPNYSSELNVNALELEDSALYLCASSLAGGGYEQYFGPGTRLTVT.

Comment on this clonotype: Mismatch with germline at one junction end may stem from a read error. V gene TRBV5-4 combines with J gene TRBJ1-2, with D possibly being TRBD1 (5 bases). CDR3 length: 15 residues. Germline V gene lookup returns CDR1 SGHNT and CDR2 YYREEE (reference sequence). CDR3 region: CASSQEGRANCGYTF. CDR3 DNA sequence: TGTGCCAGCAGCCAAGAAGGCAGGGCTAACTGTGGCTACACCTTC.